This entry features one TCR beta chain sequence. The record originates from a study of follicular helper T cells after annual influenza vaccination. This CDR3 has 15 residues. Germline values: CDR1 MNHEY, CDR2 SVGAGI. Trimming pared 6 bases from V and 0 bases from J, leaving 14 bases between. As for time point: 2014-2015 season, 7 days after vaccination. The repertoire was sequenced with immunoSEQ multiplex PCR; TCRdb's copy has only in-frame clones and lacks some. The sample lists more than 6,500 clones, roughly 80% occurring once. This TCR came from an adult who received the influenza vaccine. The chain recombines TRBV6-5 with TRBJ1-2; a weak D match, TRBD1 (5 bases). Sequencing used CXCR5+ CD38- circulating T follicular helper cells from blood, obtained 7 days after influenza vaccination. Documented subset: circulating Tfh, non-naive CD4+CXCR5+PD-1+ (ICOS+CD38+ or ICOS-CD38-). The CDR3 DNA is TGTGCCAGCAGGAGGGGCGGTCTTGCTAACTATGGCTACACCTTC. Translating gives CASRRGGLANYGYTF.